This TCR beta chain was obtained from a study of CD8 T cells in Susac syndrome. RNA in amounts of about 0.5 to 1 ug was reverse transcribed with random hexamers. TCRdb reanalysed the immunoSEQ multiplex PCR reads using MiXCR and keeps one entry per CDR3 protein. The sample comprises about 180,000 distinct CDR3 sequences, 90% to 96% of which are singletons, and more than 0.09% rests with the top ten. CD8+ and CD4+ T cells taken from blood had their TCR beta sequenced. Through negative isolation, CD4+ and CD8+ T cells were obtained, while TEMRA cells were enriched using FACS. For this clonotype: Its target is unknown.

Study-wide results and caveats: The study recognized that the number of individuals in its TCR sequencing and HLA analysis was relatively small.

What was sequenced was CD4+ T cells from PBMCs. This TCR derives from a human donor with multiple sclerosis.

CDR3 protein: CASPKGNCSYEQYF. CDR3 bases: TGTGCCAGCCCAAAGGGAAACTGCTCCTACGAGCAGTACTTC. The rearrangement links TRBV12-3 or TRBV12-4 to TRBJ2-7, with D unclear. V lost 8 bases, J lost 0 bases, and 14 bases lay in between. This CDR3 region has 14 residues.